Following are 21 T cell receptor beta chains from one sample sequenced in a study of blood T cell repertoires in COVID-19. TCRdb keeps only in-frame clones here, not all; method: immunoSEQ multiplex PCR. The sample consists of about 240,000 clones, approximately 90% of them appearing once. Sequenced material: peripheral blood. The receptors come from a woman aged 45 to 65 with COVID-19, enrolled during active disease.

The chain joins TRBV1 to TRBJ2-7; the D segment call TRBD2 is taken from the table without a DNA check. TRBV1 is a known pseudogene. The CDR3 consists of 15 residues. CDR3 nucleotide sequence: TGCACCAGCAGCCACCAACTAGCGGGGGGGCACGAGCAGTACGTC. Translated, it gives CTSSHQLAGGHEQYV.

This chain connects TRBV6-4 to TRBJ2-1, with D perhaps matching TRBD2 (7 bases). The germline V gene encodes CDR1 MRHNA and CDR2 SNTAGT. The ends were cut back, 5 bases at V and 2 bases at J, with 13 bases in the middle. The CDR3 spans 15 residues. CDR3 protein: CASSLRGGTYNEQFF. CDR3 nucleotide sequence: TGTGCCAGCAGTCTTAGGGGGGGGACCTACAATGAGCAGTTCTTC.

The chain couples TRBV7-9 to TRBJ2-7; 8 bases are shared with TRBD1. This CDR3 spans 14 amino acids. With 3 bases clipped from V and 6 bases from J, the junction kept 7 bases outside the gene matches. The germline gives CDR1 SEHNR, CDR2 FQNEAQ (reference sequence). The CDR3 coding sequence is TGTGCCAGCAGCTTCCGAGGACAGGGCCCCGAGCAGTACTTC. The encoded protein is CASSFRGQGPEQYF.

The chain couples TRBV5-8 to TRBJ1-2; no clear D. The V and J ends lost 6 bases and 4 bases respectively, with 7 bases between them. The CDR3 runs to 11 residues. Germline assignment: CDR1 SGHTS and CDR2 YDEGEE. The CDR3 region is CASMAGYGYTF. The CDR3 nucleotides are TGTGCCAGCATGGCGGGCTATGGCTACACCTTC. Full variable domain (missing parts from reference TRBV5-8 and TRBJ1-2): EAGVTQSPTHLIKTRGQQATLRCSPISGHTSVYWYQQALGLGLQFLLWYDEGEERNRGNFPPRFSGRQFPNYSSELNVNALELEDSALYLCASMAGYGYTFGSGTRLTVV.

J is TRBJ1-5 and V is TRBV3-1 (or the pseudogene TRBV3-2); D is unclear. Germline CDR1 LGHDT, CDR2 YNNKEL (reference sequence). Deletions cut 4 bases from V and 0 bases from J, with 19 bases between. The length of the CDR3 is 18 residues. CDR3 DNA: TGTGCCAGCAGCCTAGAAGATGAAACCGCTAATAGCAATCAGCCCCAGCATTTT. This gives the protein CASSLEDETANSNQPQHF.

V usage is TRBV7-2 and J usage is TRBJ2-7, with TRBD2 matching over 7 bases. The junction had 10 bases not matched to a gene; V was cut back by 4 bases and J by 4 bases. This CDR3 region has 15 residues. In germline, CDR1 is SGHTA, CDR2 FQGNSA. The CDR3 is CASSSIGGVGYEQYF. The CDR3 DNA sequence: TGTGCCAGCAGCTCTATTGGGGGGGTGGGTTACGAGCAGTACTTC.

This chain uses TRBV5-6 with TRBJ2-4; no firm D call. Germline CDR1 SGHDT, CDR2 YYEEEE. V shed 2 bases and J shed 12 bases, with 12 bases lying between them. The CDR3 length is 12 residues. The CDR3 reads CASSLTGVTQYF. CDR3 nucleotide sequence: TGTGCCAGCAGCTTAACTGGAGTCACTCAGTACTTC. Full variable domain (rest looked up from reference TRBV5-6 and TRBJ2-4): DAGVTQSPTHLIKTRGQQVTLRCSPKSGHDTVSWYQQALGQGPQFIFQYYEEEERQRGNFPDRFSGHQFPNYSSELNVNALLLGDSALYLCASSLTGVTQYFGAGTRLSVL.

This clone was detected once. V usage is TRBV11-3 and J usage is TRBJ2-1; 10 nucleotides line up with TRBD2. CDR3 length equals 16 residues. V was clipped by 3 bases and J by 9 bases; unmatched bases: 11. Germline V gene data show CDR1 as SGHNT and CDR2 as YENEEA. The CDR3 is CASSFISGSGGAEQFF. The CDR3 nucleotides are TGTGCCAGCAGCTTTATAAGTGGGAGCGGGGGGGCTGAGCAGTTCTTC. The full variable domain, completed using reference TRBV11-3 and TRBJ2-1, is EAGVVQSPRYKIIEKKQPVAFWCNPISGHNTLYWYLQNLGQGPELLIRYENEEAVDDSQLPKDRFSAERLKGVDSTLKIQPAELGDSAVYLCASSFISGSGGAEQFFGPGTRLTVL.

The chain joins TRBV3-1 (or the pseudogene TRBV3-2) to TRBJ2-7; no reliable D call. V was clipped by 0 bases and J by 13 bases, with 19 bases between them. The CDR3 contains 14 residues. Germline loops: CDR1 LGHDT, CDR2 YNNKEL (reference sequence). As DNA, the CDR3 is TGTGCCAGCAGCCAAGATGCATCCGGGTCGTCTCTATACGTC. Translation gives CASSQDASGSSLYV.

For the CDR3, the DNA is TGTGCCTGCCACGGAGTGGTGAACACTGAAGCTTTCTTT. Translating it yields CACHGVVNTEAFF. The rearrangement links TRBV30 to TRBJ1-1; D call uncertain. V lost 6 bases to trimming and J lost 0 bases, with 11 bases between them. This CDR3 has 13 amino acids. CDR1 GTSNPN and CDR2 SVGIG come from the germline V gene (reference sequence).

The V gene is TRBV30, the J gene TRBJ2-7; D unresolved. The CDR3 is 13 residues long. The germline V gene has CDR1 GTSNPN and CDR2 SVGIG (reference sequence). Trimming took off 2 bases at V and 0 bases at J, with 8 bases between the two ends. CDR3 residues: CAWSSLFSYEQYV. The CDR3 DNA follows: TGTGCCTGGAGTTCCCTATTCTCCTACGAGCAGTACGTC.

The CDR3 nucleotides read TGTGCCAGCAGCCTATCGGGGAGTAAGTACTTGAACACTGAAGCTTTCTTT. It encodes CASSLSGSKYLNTEAFF. This rearrangement joins TRBV3-1 (or the pseudogene TRBV3-2) to TRBJ1-1; D gene uncertain. The V end was cut by 4 bases, the J end by 0 bases, with 18 bases between. Germline V lookup: CDR1 LGHDT, CDR2 YNNKEL (reference sequence). The CDR3 has 17 amino acids.

The chain employs TRBV5-1 and TRBJ2-7; 10 bases agree with TRBD2. The V segment lost 0 bases and the J segment 7 bases; nucleotides outside the gene matches: 7. Per germline, CDR1 SGHRS and CDR2 YFSETQ. The CDR3 loop spans 15 amino acids. CDR3 nucleotides: TGCGCCAGCAGCTTGGGGGCTAGCGGGGGAAGAGAGCAGTACTTC. As protein: CASSLGASGGREQYF.

This chain joins TRBV18 and TRBJ1-1; 8 bases fit TRBD1. V trimming: 5 bases; J trimming: 7 bases; junction bases outside the gene matches: 12. There are 15 residues in the CDR3. Looked up from germline, CDR1 is KGHSH and CDR2 is LQKENI. The CDR3 sequence: CASSRTGLETNEAFF. For the CDR3, the DNA is TGTGCCAGCTCAAGGACAGGGCTAGAAACTAATGAAGCTTTCTTT.

The chain couples TRBV9 to TRBJ1-1; D not resolved. Germline V gene sequence: CDR1 SGDLS, CDR2 YYNGEE. V shed 4 bases and J shed 4 bases, with 8 bases lying between them. This CDR3 has 12 residues. CDR3 loop: CASSLEGTEAFF. CDR3 in DNA: TGTGCCAGCAGCTTGGAGGGCACTGAAGCTTTCTTT.

This sequence joins TRBV5-5 and TRBJ2-1; 8 positions match TRBD2. CDR3 length: 16 amino acids. V trimming: 0 bases; J trimming: 8 bases; junction bases outside the gene matches: 10. The germline gives CDR1 SGHKS, CDR2 YYEKEE (reference sequence). The CDR3 DNA reads TGTGCCAGCAGCTTGGGCCCCATCACTAGCGGCCATGAGCAGTTCTTC. It specifies CASSLGPITSGHEQFF.

The chain has TRBV6-5 and TRBJ1-6, with 7 bases identical to TRBD1. V lost 6 bases and J lost 7; bases outside the gene matches: 6. CDR1 and CDR2 (germline): MNHEY, SVGAGI. The CDR3 runs 14 residues. The CDR3 DNA follows: TGTGCCAGCAGACAGACAGGGACCAATTCACCCCTCCACTTT. It codes for CASRQTGTNSPLHF.

This chain joins TRBV18 and TRBJ1-5, with TRBD1 identical over 10 bases. With V trimmed by 6 bases and J by 4 bases, 6 bases remained unmatched. Germline values: CDR1 KGHSH, CDR2 LQKENI. The CDR3 covers 15 residues. This CDR3 is CASSRGTGANQPQHF. The CDR3 DNA is TGTGCCAGCTCCCGCGGGACAGGGGCTAATCAGCCCCAGCATTTT. The full variable domain, its missing parts supplied by reference TRBV18 and TRBJ1-5, is NAGVMQNPRHLVRRRGQEARLRCSPMKGHSHVYWYRQLPEEGLKFMVYLQKENIIDESGMPKERFSAEFPKEGPSILRIQQVVRGDSAAYFCASSRGTGANQPQHFGDGTRLSIL.

This clone was observed a few times. The CDR3 DNA reads TGTGCCAGCAGCTGGGACAGGGACAATCAGCCCCAGCATTTT. Amino acid sequence: CASSWDRDNQPQHF. V and J are TRBV7-9 and TRBJ1-5; TRBD1 matches 9 bases. Germline V CDR1 and CDR2: SEHNR, FQNEAQ (reference sequence). The junction had 1 base not matched to a gene; V was cut back by 4 bases and J by 3 bases. This CDR3 comprises 14 residues.

The chain is built from TRBV7-2 and TRBJ1-6, with D maybe TRBD1 (5 bases). The CDR3 length is 16 residues. V was cut by 3 bases and J by 5 bases, with 14 bases left in between. Germline assignment: CDR1 SGHTA and CDR2 FQGNSA. The CDR3 protein is CASSFPTVSDNSPLHF. In nucleotides, the CDR3 is TGTGCCAGCAGCTTCCCGACAGTATCAGATAATTCACCCCTCCACTTT. Using reference TRBV7-2 and TRBJ1-6 for the parts outside the CDR3, the full variable domain is GAGVSQSPSNKVTEKGKDVELRCDPISGHTALYWYRQSLGQGLEFLIYFQGNSAPDKSGLPSDRFSAERTGGSVSTLTIQRTQQEDSAVYLCASSFPTVSDNSPLHFGNGTRLTVT.

The J gene is TRBJ2-2, the V gene TRBV18; 8 positions match TRBD1. The junction had 2 bases not matched to a gene; V was cut back by 4 bases and J by 4 bases. The CDR3 runs to 14 residues. Germline assignment: CDR1 KGHSH and CDR2 LQKENI. CDR3: CASSLDRGTGELFF. For the CDR3, the DNA is TGTGCCAGCTCACTCGACAGGGGCACCGGGGAGCTGTTTTTT.